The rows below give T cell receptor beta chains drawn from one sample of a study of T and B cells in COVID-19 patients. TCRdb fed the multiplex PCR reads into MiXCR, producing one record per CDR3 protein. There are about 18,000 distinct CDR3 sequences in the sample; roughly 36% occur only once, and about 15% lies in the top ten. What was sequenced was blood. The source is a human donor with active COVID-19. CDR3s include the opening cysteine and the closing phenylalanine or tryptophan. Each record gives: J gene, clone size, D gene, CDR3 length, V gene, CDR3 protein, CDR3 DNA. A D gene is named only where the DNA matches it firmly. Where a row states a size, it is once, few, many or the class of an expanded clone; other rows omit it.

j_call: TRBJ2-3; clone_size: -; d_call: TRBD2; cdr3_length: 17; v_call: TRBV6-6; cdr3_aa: CASSYITSGGASDTQYF; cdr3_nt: TGTGCCAGCAGTTACATAACTAGCGGGGGGGCATCAGATACGCAGTATTTT
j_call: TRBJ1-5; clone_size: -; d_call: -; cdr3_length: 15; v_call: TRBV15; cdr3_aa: CATSRDAGEEQPQHF; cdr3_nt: TGTGCCACCAGCAGAGATGCAGGGGAGGAGCAGCCCCAGCATTTT
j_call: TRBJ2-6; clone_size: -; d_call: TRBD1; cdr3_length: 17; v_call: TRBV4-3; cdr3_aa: CASSQEGDRAGANVLTF; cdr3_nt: TGCGCCAGCAGCCAAGAAGGGGACAGGGCCGGGGCCAACGTCCTGACTTTC
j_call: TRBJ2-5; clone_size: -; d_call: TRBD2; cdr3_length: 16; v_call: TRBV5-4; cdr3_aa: CASSKGTSGEQETQYF; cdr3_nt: TGTGCCAGCAGCAAGGGGACTAGCGGGGAACAAGAGACCCAGTACTTC
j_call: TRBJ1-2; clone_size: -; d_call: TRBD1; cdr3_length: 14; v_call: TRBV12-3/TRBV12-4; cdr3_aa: CASSRQGVNYGYTF; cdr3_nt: TGTGCCAGCAGCCGACAGGGGGTTAACTATGGCTACACCTTC
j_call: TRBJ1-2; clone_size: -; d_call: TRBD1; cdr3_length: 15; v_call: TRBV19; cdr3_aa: CASRIPSTGENGYTF; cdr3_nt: TGTGCCAGTAGGATACCGTCCACAGGGGAGAATGGCTACACCTTC
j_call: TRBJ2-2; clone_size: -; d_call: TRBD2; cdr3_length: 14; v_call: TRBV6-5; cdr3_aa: CASTRTSGLGELFF; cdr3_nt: TGTGCCAGCACCAGGACTAGCGGCCTCGGGGAGCTGTTTTTT
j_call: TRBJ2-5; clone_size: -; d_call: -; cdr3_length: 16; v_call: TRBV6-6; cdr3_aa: CASSYLRGSNQETQYF; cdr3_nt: TGTGCCAGCAGTTACCTGCGGGGATCCAACCAAGAGACCCAGTACTTC
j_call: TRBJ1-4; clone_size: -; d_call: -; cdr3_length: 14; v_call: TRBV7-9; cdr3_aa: CASSLGGFDEKLFF; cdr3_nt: TGTGCCAGCAGCTTAGGAGGGTTTGATGAAAAACTGTTTTTT
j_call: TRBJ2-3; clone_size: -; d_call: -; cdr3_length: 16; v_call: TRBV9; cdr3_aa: CASSVVSSLYADTQYF; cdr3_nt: TGTGCCAGCAGCGTAGTGTCTAGCTTATACGCAGATACGCAGTATTTT
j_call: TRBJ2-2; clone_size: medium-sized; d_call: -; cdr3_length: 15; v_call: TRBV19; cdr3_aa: CASTLWTSNTGELFF; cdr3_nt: TGTGCCAGTACCCTCTGGACCAGTAACACCGGGGAGCTGTTTTTT
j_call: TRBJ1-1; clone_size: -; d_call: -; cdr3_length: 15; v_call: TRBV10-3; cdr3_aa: CAISESRGPNTEAFF; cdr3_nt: TGTGCCATCAGTGAGTCCCGGGGGCCGAACACTGAAGCTTTCTTT
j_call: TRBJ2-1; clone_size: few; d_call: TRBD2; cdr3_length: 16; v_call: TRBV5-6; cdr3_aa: CASSLDRAGAYNEQFF; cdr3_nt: TGTGCCAGCAGCTTGGATCGGGCGGGGGCCTACAATGAGCAGTTCTTC
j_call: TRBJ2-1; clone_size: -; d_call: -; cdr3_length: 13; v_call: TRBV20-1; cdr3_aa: CSAIKGGKDEQFF; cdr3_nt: TGCAGTGCGATAAAAGGCGGGAAGGATGAGCAGTTCTTC
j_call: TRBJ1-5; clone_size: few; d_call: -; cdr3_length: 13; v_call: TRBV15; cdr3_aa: CATSRGGTQPQHF; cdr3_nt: TGTGCCACCAGCAGAGGGGGGACTCAGCCCCAGCATTTT
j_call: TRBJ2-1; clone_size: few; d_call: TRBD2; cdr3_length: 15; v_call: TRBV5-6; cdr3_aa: CASSLAVGGSNEQFF; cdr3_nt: TGTGCCAGCAGCTTGGCGGTGGGGGGGTCCAATGAGCAGTTCTTC
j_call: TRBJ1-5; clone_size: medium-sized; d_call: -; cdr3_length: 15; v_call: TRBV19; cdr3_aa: CASSIGRPNNQPQHF; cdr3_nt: TGTGCCAGTAGTATCGGCAGGCCCAACAATCAGCCCCAGCATTTT
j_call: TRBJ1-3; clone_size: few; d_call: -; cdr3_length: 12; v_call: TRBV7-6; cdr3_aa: CASNDLGNTIYF; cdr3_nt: TGTGCCAGCAACGACCTCGGAAACACCATATATTTT
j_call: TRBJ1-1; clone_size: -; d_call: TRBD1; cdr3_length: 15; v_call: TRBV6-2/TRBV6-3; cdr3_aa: CASSYSTGQGTEAFF; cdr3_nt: TGTGCCAGCAGTTACTCGACCGGACAGGGGACTGAAGCTTTCTTT
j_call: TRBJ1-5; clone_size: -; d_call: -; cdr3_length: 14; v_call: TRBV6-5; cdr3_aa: CASSYSPMGVPQHF; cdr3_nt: TGTGCCAGCAGTTACTCTCCTATGGGGGTCCCCCAGCATTTT
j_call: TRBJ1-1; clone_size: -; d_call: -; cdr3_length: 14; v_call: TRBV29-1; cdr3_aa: CSVEGAVNRNEAFF; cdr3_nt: TGCAGCGTTGAGGGGGCTGTGAATCGGAATGAAGCTTTCTTT
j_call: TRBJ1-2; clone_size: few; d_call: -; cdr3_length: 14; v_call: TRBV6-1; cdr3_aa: CASSSGPRIYGYTF; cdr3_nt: TGTGCCAGCAGTTCCGGACCAAGGATCTATGGCTACACCTTC
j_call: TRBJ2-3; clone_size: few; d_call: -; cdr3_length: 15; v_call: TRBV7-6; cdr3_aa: CASSLALQSTDTQYF; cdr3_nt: TGTGCCAGCAGCTTAGCGCTCCAGAGCACAGATACGCAGTATTTT
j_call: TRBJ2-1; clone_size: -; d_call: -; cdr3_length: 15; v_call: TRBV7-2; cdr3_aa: CASSLVGLAYNEQFF; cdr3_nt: TGTGCCAGCAGCTTAGTAGGGCTAGCCTACAATGAGCAGTTCTTC
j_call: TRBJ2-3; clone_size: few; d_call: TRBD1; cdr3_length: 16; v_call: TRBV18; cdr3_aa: CASSPGTGGRTDTQYF; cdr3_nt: TGTGCCAGCTCACCTGGGACAGGGGGCCGCACAGATACGCAGTATTTT
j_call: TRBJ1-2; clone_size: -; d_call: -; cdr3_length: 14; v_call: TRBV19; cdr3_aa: CASSIRGGIYGYTF; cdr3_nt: TGTGCCAGTAGTATAAGGGGCGGGATCTATGGCTACACCTTC
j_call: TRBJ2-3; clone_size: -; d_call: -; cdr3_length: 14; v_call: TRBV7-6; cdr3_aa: CASSLWEGGATQYF; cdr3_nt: TGTGCCAGCAGCTTATGGGAGGGGGGGGCTACGCAGTATTTT
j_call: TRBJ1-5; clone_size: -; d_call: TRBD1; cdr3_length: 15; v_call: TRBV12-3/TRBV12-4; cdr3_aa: CASSWTGELNQPQHF; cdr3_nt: TGTGCCAGCAGTTGGACAGGGGAACTCAATCAGCCCCAGCATTTT
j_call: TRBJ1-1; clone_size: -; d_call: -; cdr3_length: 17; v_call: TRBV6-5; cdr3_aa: CASSYAMGVGRVTEAFF; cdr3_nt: TGTGCCAGCAGTTACGCAATGGGGGTCGGGAGGGTCACTGAAGCTTTCTTT